This T cell receptor (beta chain) was retrieved from a study of response to subunit inactivated influenza vaccine. Study-wide points: The authors proposed limited new T cell recruitment per seasonal influenza vaccination.

MiXCR, applied by TCRdb to the RT-PCR reads, yields one record per CDR3 protein. The repertoire includes 710,000 or so distinct CDR3 sequences, approximately 14% of them detected once, and approximately 10% sits in the top ten. Deletions cut 2 bases from V and 4 bases from J, with 14 bases between. The CDR3 is 15 residues long. This clonotype was seen more than once but under ten times. Its antigen is unidentified. Here the sequenced sample was PBMCs from blood, taken roughly 12 days after vaccination. The sequence came from a man between 50 and 59 years old who received an inactivated influenza vaccine. The chain uses TRBV12-3 or TRBV12-4 and TRBJ1-2, with no clear D. The CDR3 here is CASSLSGLSSYGYTF. Written as DNA, the CDR3 is TGTGCCAGCAGTTTATCCGGCTTATCCAGCTATGGCTACACCTTC.